Below are 23 T cell receptor beta chains sequenced from a single sample in a study of blood T cell repertoires in COVID-19. The assay was immunoSEQ multiplex PCR, and TCRdb's table has in-frame clones only and misses some. Found here are under 300,000 clones, approximately 82% of them singletons; the top ten hold about 2%. The sequencing sample was made of peripheral blood. These receptors all stem from a man aged 30 to 45 who had recovered from COVID-19.

The CDR3 DNA sequence: TGTGCCAGTAGTATATGGTTGGGGGGGGTCCCAACCTACGAGCAGTACGTC. This sequence encodes CASSIWLGGVPTYEQYV. The J gene is TRBJ2-7, the V gene TRBV19; 7 bases are a match to TRBD2. V lost 2 bases, J lost 2 bases, and 12 bases stayed unmatched. CDR3 length: 17 residues. CDR1 LNHDA and CDR2 SQIVND come from the germline V gene (reference sequence).

This CDR3 is CASSVDVAAYEQYF. CDR3 bases: TGTGCCAGCAGCGTAGATGTAGCCGCCTACGAGCAGTACTTC. The rearrangement joins TRBV9 to TRBJ2-7; D is undetermined. This CDR3 has 14 residues. Germline V CDR1 and CDR2: SGDLS, YYNGEE. V lost 0 bases, J lost 2 bases, and 9 bases lay in between.

CDR3 nucleotide sequence: TGTGCTAGTGGTTCGCGGGACCGAAATGAGCAGTTCTTC. Protein sequence: CASGSRDRNEQFF. The chain joins TRBV12-5 to TRBJ2-1; D perhaps matches TRBD2 (6 bases). With 4 bases removed from V and 7 bases from J, the gap between germline ends came to 11 bases. CDR3 size: 13 residues. The germline CDR1 and CDR2 sequences are LGHNT and FRNRAP.

V gene TRBV3-1 (or the pseudogene TRBV3-2) combines with J gene TRBJ1-3; D not resolved. This CDR3 spans 14 amino acids. V was trimmed by 7 bases and J by 1 base, leaving 11 bases between them. Looked up from germline, CDR1 is LGHDT and CDR2 is YNNKEL (reference sequence). The CDR3 DNA reads as TGTGCCAGCACCGACTCAAGGTCTGGAAACACCATATATTTT. Protein product: CASTDSRSGNTIYF.

This clone appeared a single time. The chain couples TRBV4-1 to TRBJ1-4; D call uncertain. This CDR3 has 15 amino acids. V gave up 0 bases and J gave up 11 bases, with 16 bases separating them. Germline values: CDR1 MGHRA, CDR2 YSYEKL. CDR3 DNA sequence: TGCGCCAGCAGCCAAGAAACGGCCAGACTGGAGAAACTGTTTTTT. Its translation: CASSQETARLEKLFF.

The J gene is TRBJ2-1, the V gene TRBV19, with 10 bases lining up with TRBD1. The CDR3 consists of 15 residues. CDR1 is LNHDA, CDR2 SQIVND, per germline (reference sequence). Trimming at V came to 3 bases and at J to 8 bases, leaving 7 bases not matched to a gene. CDR3 nucleotides: TGTGCCAGTAGTATGGGGACAGGGGCGTCGTATGAGCAGTTCTTC. Amino acids: CASSMGTGASYEQFF.

The chain joins TRBV19 to TRBJ2-7, with 9 positions matching TRBD2. The CDR3 is made up of 18 amino acids. Per the germline V gene, CDR1 is LNHDA and CDR2 is SQIVND (reference sequence). V lost 5 bases and J lost 1; bases outside the gene matches: 15. The CDR3 DNA reads TGTGCCAGTAGTGCCCGTACCCCAAGCGGGGGGACATCCTACGAGCAGTACTTC. Translating gives CASSARTPSGGTSYEQYF. The whole variable domain, remainder taken from reference TRBV19 and TRBJ2-7, is DGGITQSPKYLFRKEGQNVTLSCEQNLNHDAMYWYRQDPGQGLRLIYYSQIVNDFQKGDIAEGYSVSREKKESFPLTVTSAQKNPTAFYLCASSARTPSGGTSYEQYFGPGTRLTVT.

CDR3 sequence reads: CASSPNWGGLYEQYF. The CDR3 DNA is TGTGCCAGCAGCCCGAACTGGGGGGGGTTATACGAGCAGTACTTC. The chain employs TRBV11-2 and TRBJ2-7; TRBD2 matches at 7 bases. CDR1 SGHAT and CDR2 FQNNGV come from the germline V gene. The CDR3 loop spans 15 amino acids. The junction had 11 bases not matched to a gene; V was cut back by 5 bases and J by 4 bases.

This CDR3 reads CASSLTAGASTDTQYF. CDR3 bases: TGTGCCAGCAGCCTAACAGCGGGGGCCAGCACAGATACGCAGTATTTT. The V gene is TRBV3-1 (or the pseudogene TRBV3-2), the J gene TRBJ2-3; 8 bases fit TRBD2. V trimming: 4 bases; J trimming: 0 bases; junction bases outside the gene matches: 6. The CDR3 has 16 residues. Germline CDR1 and CDR2: LGHDT and YNNKEL (reference sequence).

The chain employs TRBV9 and TRBJ2-3; 12 nucleotides line up with TRBD2. Trimming removed 0 bases from V and 2 bases from J; junction bases left unmatched: 13. The CDR3 covers 20 residues. Looked up from germline, CDR1 is SGDLS and CDR2 is YYNGEE. The chain's CDR3 is CASSVASRVGLAGSTDTQYF. DNA of the CDR3: TGTGCCAGCAGCGTAGCTTCAAGGGTAGGACTAGCGGGGTCCACAGATACGCAGTATTTT.

The J gene is TRBJ2-3, the V gene TRBV4-1; 11 positions match TRBD1. In germline, CDR1 is MGHRA, CDR2 YSYEKL. V lost 5 bases and J lost 5; bases outside the gene matches: 6. The length of the CDR3 is 15 residues. The CDR3 DNA sequence: TGCGCCAGCAGCGACCCGGGACAGGGGGAAGATACGCAGTATTTT. This sequence encodes CASSDPGQGEDTQYF.

The chain employs TRBV3-1 (or the pseudogene TRBV3-2) and TRBJ1-2; 8 nucleotides line up with TRBD1. CDR3 length: 13 residues. CDR1 LGHDT and CDR2 YNNKEL come from the germline V gene (reference sequence). The V and J ends lost 6 bases and 7 bases, in that order; junction bases with no gene match: 7. The CDR3, as DNA: TGTGCCAGCAGTCCCACAGGGGGGGCTGGCTACACCTTC. Translating gives CASSPTGGAGYTF.

The chain links TRBV9 to TRBJ2-1; 12 nucleotides line up with TRBD1. CDR3 size: 15 residues. V dropped 3 bases and J dropped 7; count of bases not matched to a gene: 5. Germline assignment: CDR1 SGDLS and CDR2 YYNGEE. DNA of the CDR3: TGTGCCAGCAGCGCGGGGACAGGGGGCCCGAATGAGCAGTTCTTC. This codes for CASSAGTGGPNEQFF.

In its sample, this clone was seen once. The chain carries TRBV5-4 and TRBJ2-3, with 7 bases identical to TRBD2. Germline V lookup: CDR1 SGHNT, CDR2 YYREEE (reference sequence). V trimming: 3 bases; J trimming: 3 bases; junction bases outside the gene matches: 7. The CDR3 loop spans 15 amino acids. CDR3 sequence (DNA): TGTGCCAGCAGCTCGGGGCTAGCGGTGACAGATACGCAGTATTTT. It yields the protein CASSSGLAVTDTQYF.

The gene calls are TRBV14 and TRBJ2-1, with 8 positions matching TRBD2. V shed 7 bases, J shed 9 bases, and the junction held 8 bases outside the gene matches. The CDR3 covers 13 residues. Germline loops: CDR1 SGHDN, CDR2 FVKESK. The CDR3 bases are TGTGCCAGCACCCTCGGGGGGGAAAGTGAGCAGTTCTTC. This sequence encodes CASTLGGESEQFF.

This clone was observed once. The DNA of the CDR3 is TGCGCCAGCACCCCTTCGGCAGGCGCCTCTGGAAACACCATATATTTT. This gives the protein CASTPSAGASGNTIYF. The chain couples TRBV4-1 to TRBJ1-3; the D is unclear. With 7 bases removed from V and 0 bases from J, the gap between germline ends came to 16 bases. This CDR3 region has 16 residues. Germline CDR1 is MGHRA and CDR2 is YSYEKL.

V is TRBV5-6 and J is TRBJ1-1; D is ambiguous. V was pared by 5 bases and J by 6 bases, with 14 bases between. The CDR3 sequence is 13 residues long. CDR1 is SGHDT and CDR2 is YYEEEE in the germline V gene. The chain's CDR3 is CASSLTSTAEAFF. DNA of the CDR3: TGTGCCAGCAGTCTCACCTCAACAGCTGAAGCTTTCTTT.

This clone was observed a handful of times. The chain recombines TRBV28 with TRBJ1-2; the match to TRBD1 covers 8 bases. The CDR3 contains 11 residues. CDR1 and CDR2 (germline): MDHEN, SYDVKM. The J segment lost 9 bases and the V segment lost 6 bases, leaving 3 bases of the junction unmatched. CDR3 in amino acids: CASSDRGSYTF. Here the CDR3 DNA reads TGTGCCAGCAGCGACAGGGGAAGCTACACCTTC.

This chain connects TRBV2 to TRBJ1-2; D might be TRBD1 (5 bases). CDR3 size: 12 residues. Trimming took off 7 bases at V and 8 bases at J, with 14 bases between the two ends. The germline V gene has CDR1 SNHLY and CDR2 FYNNEI. The CDR3 sequence: CASTPGVRGYTF. CDR3 coding DNA: TGTGCCAGCACGCCGGGGGTTAGGGGCTACACCTTC.

The chain's CDR3 is CASSDLGGVLGYTF. The CDR3 nucleotides read TGCGCCAGCAGTGATTTAGGGGGGGTCCTAGGCTACACCTTC. The V gene is TRBV10-2, the J gene TRBJ1-2, with D perhaps matching TRBD1 (6 bases). Trimming shortened V by 3 bases and J by 8 bases, and 16 bases separated the two germline ends. Germline assignment: CDR1 WSHSY and CDR2 SAAADI. The CDR3 spans 14 residues.

V usage is TRBV3-1 (or the pseudogene TRBV3-2) and J usage is TRBJ2-5; TRBD1 aligns across 8 bases. Losses at the gene ends were 0 bases for V and 5 bases for J; bases not matched to a gene: 8. The germline CDR1 and CDR2 sequences are LGHDT and YNNKEL (reference sequence). This CDR3 is built from 16 residues. The CDR3 spells CASSQDQGTGGETQYF. The CDR3 DNA sequence: TGTGCCAGCAGCCAAGACCAGGGGACAGGAGGGGAGACCCAGTACTTC.

The genes are TRBV12-5 and TRBJ2-1; perhaps TRBD1 as D (6 bases). The germline V gene encodes CDR1 LGHNT and CDR2 FRNRAP. This CDR3 comprises 16 residues. Between the trimmed V and J ends, which lost 2 bases and 6 bases, there was a span of 17 bases. CDR3 DNA: TGTGCTAGTGGTTTGCGCCTGCTCGAAGGGGGCAATGAGCAGTTCTTC. This gives the protein CASGLRLLEGGNEQFF.

J is TRBJ2-1 and V is TRBV2; 8 nucleotides line up with TRBD2. Per the germline V gene, CDR1 is SNHLY and CDR2 is FYNNEI. Unmatched junction bases numbered 16, after V lost 10 bases and J lost 5 bases. The CDR3 spans 16 residues. The CDR3 DNA reads TGTGCCACCCAGAGCGGGGGCCTCACTTTCAACAATGAGCAGTTCTTC. Its translation is CATQSGGLTFNNEQFF.